The 19 T cell receptor beta chains in this list originate from one sample, sequenced in a study of blood T cell repertoires in COVID-19. The assay was immunoSEQ multiplex PCR, and TCRdb's table has in-frame clones only and misses some. The sample yields 40,000 or so clones, 70% to 90% seen once. What was sequenced was peripheral blood. These receptors came from a man aged 55 to 70 with active COVID-19.

The gene calls are TRBV29-1 and TRBJ1-2, with 9 bases that match TRBD1. Germline CDR1 and CDR2: SQVTM and ANQGSEA. V shed 7 bases, J shed 4 bases, and the junction held 7 bases outside the gene matches. This CDR3 is 13 amino acids long. The CDR3 loop reads CSGATGQGYGYTF. The DNA for the CDR3 is TGCAGCGGAGCGACGGGACAGGGCTATGGCTACACCTTC.

V is TRBV7-8 and J is TRBJ1-5, with a possible D match to TRBD1 (5 bases). CDR3 size: 20 residues. Germline V gene data show CDR1 as SGHVS and CDR2 as FQNEAQ. V lost 5 bases to trimming and J lost 0 bases, with 26 bases between them. The CDR3 here is CASSPDRTPGRGYSNQPQHF. The CDR3, as DNA: TGTGCCAGCAGCCCTGACCGGACCCCAGGAAGGGGATATAGCAATCAGCCCCAGCATTTT.

The rearrangement links TRBV11-3 to TRBJ2-1, with D perhaps matching TRBD1 (6 bases). CDR3 length equals 16 residues. The V end was cut by 1 base, the J end by 7 bases, with 17 bases between. Germline V CDR1 and CDR2: SGHNT, YENEEA. CDR3 residues: CASSLGFGTLGNEQFF. The CDR3 DNA follows: TGTGCCAGCAGCTTAGGGTTCGGGACACTAGGTAATGAGCAGTTCTTC.

The V gene is TRBV2, the J gene TRBJ2-1; 7 bases fit TRBD1. V lost 5 bases and J lost 0; bases outside the gene matches: 10. Per germline, CDR1 SNHLY and CDR2 FYNNEI. The CDR3 is made up of 17 amino acids. The chain's CDR3 is CASSPFKGASSYNEQFF. The DNA of the CDR3 is TGTGCCAGCAGTCCATTCAAGGGGGCTAGCTCCTACAATGAGCAGTTCTTC. The whole variable domain, filled in from reference TRBV2 and TRBJ2-1, reads EPEVTQTPSHQVTQMGQEVILRCVPISNHLYFYWYRQILGQKVEFLVSFYNNEISEKSEIFDDQFSVERPDGSNFTLKIRSTKLEDSAMYFCASSPFKGASSYNEQFFGPGTRLTVL.

The chain carries TRBV5-4 and TRBJ1-2; D is unclear. V lost 0 bases to trimming and J lost 11 bases, with 8 bases between them. Germline V gene lookup returns CDR1 SGHNT and CDR2 YYREEE (reference sequence). This CDR3 contains 11 residues. CDR3 amino acids: CASSLVGVYTF. The CDR3 coding sequence is TGTGCCAGCAGCTTGGTGGGAGTGTACACCTTC.

The V and J genes are TRBV10-3 and TRBJ2-2, with 8 bases fitting TRBD2. V lost 3 bases and J lost 0; bases outside the gene matches: 9. This CDR3 region has 18 residues. Germline V CDR1 and CDR2: ENHRY, SYGVKD. The DNA for the CDR3 is TGTGCCATCAGTGATAGGGGAGGACTAGCCTCGAACACCGGGGAGCTGTTTTTT. Its translation is CAISDRGGLASNTGELFF.

The V and J genes are TRBV19 and TRBJ2-1; 9 nucleotides match TRBD2. The CDR3 loop spans 19 amino acids. Germline V CDR1 and CDR2: LNHDA, SQIVND (reference sequence). The junction had 14 bases not matched to a gene; V was cut back by 4 bases and J by 1 base. CDR3 sequence (DNA): TGTGCCAGTAGTAGCCCAGCGGGAGGCGTCCCTAAGTCCTACAATGAGCAGTTCTTC. This gives the protein CASSSPAGGVPKSYNEQFF.

The chain combines TRBV6-6 with TRBJ1-5; TRBD1 is a possible D gene (5 bases). The CDR3 is made up of 13 amino acids. CDR1 is MNHNY and CDR2 is SVGAGI in the germline V gene (reference sequence). Trimming took 6 bases from V and 3 from J, leaving 9 bases between them. The CDR3 sequence: CASSSGVNQPQHF. The CDR3 region has the DNA TGTGCCAGCAGCTCGGGGGTCAATCAGCCCCAGCATTTT.

The chain combines TRBV13 with TRBJ1-4; TRBD1 agrees at 7 bases. Per the germline V gene, CDR1 is PRHDT and CDR2 is FYEKMQ (reference sequence). The trim removed 6 bases at V and 5 bases at J, leaving 6 bases unmatched. The CDR3 consists of 14 residues. The CDR3 sequence: CASRLPGQNEKLFF. The CDR3 nucleotides read TGTGCCAGCAGACTTCCGGGACAGAATGAAAAACTGTTTTTT.

The J gene is TRBJ2-3, the V gene TRBV5-1; 7 bases agree with TRBD2. Germline loops: CDR1 SGHRS, CDR2 YFSETQ. This CDR3 has 16 residues. After removal of 1 base from V and 2 bases from J, the junction contained 7 bases not matched to a gene. Here the CDR3 reads CASSLPTGGDTDTQYF. CDR3 bases: TGCGCCAGCAGCTTGCCTACGGGAGGAGACACAGATACGCAGTATTTT.

In this sample, this clone turned up once. The V gene is TRBV9, the J gene TRBJ2-3; possible D gene TRBD1, 6 bases. CDR1 is SGDLS, CDR2 YYNGEE, per germline. The CDR3 spans 15 residues. V gave up 4 bases and J gave up 0 bases, with 12 bases separating them. The CDR3 is CASSSWTASTDTQYF. DNA for the CDR3: TGTGCCAGCAGCTCCTGGACAGCAAGCACAGATACGCAGTATTTT.

The V and J genes are TRBV5-1 and TRBJ2-1; D gene unclear. The CDR3 extends over 13 amino acids. Germline CDR1 and CDR2: SGHRS and YFSETQ. Deletions cut 0 bases from V and 6 bases from J, with 7 bases between. The CDR3 loop reads CASSLGHINEQFF. The CDR3 nucleotides read TGCGCCAGCAGCTTGGGACATATCAATGAGCAGTTCTTC.

This chain links TRBV27 with TRBJ2-5; D perhaps matches TRBD1 (10 bases). From germline, CDR1 is MNHEY and CDR2 SMNVEV (reference sequence). This CDR3 contains 17 residues. The CDR3 sequence: CAGQGNSGSLGGKTQYF. In DNA, the CDR3 is TGTGCGGGACAGGGGAATAGCGGGAGTTTGGGCGGAAAGACCCAGTACTTC.

The genes are TRBV13 and TRBJ1-1; 8 bases are shared with TRBD1. The CDR3 covers 14 residues. The V gene end was trimmed by 5 bases and the J gene end by 5 bases; junction bases not matched to a gene: 7. Germline V gene sequence: CDR1 PRHDT, CDR2 FYEKMQ (reference sequence). Here the CDR3 reads CASSSRQGRTEAFF. The CDR3 DNA is TGTGCCAGCAGCAGCAGACAGGGGAGGACTGAAGCTTTCTTT.

The genes are TRBV6-5 and TRBJ1-3; D is undetermined. CDR1 is MNHEY, CDR2 SVGAGI, per germline. The CDR3 contains 14 residues. Between the trimmed V and J ends, which lost 8 bases and 2 bases, there was a span of 13 bases. CDR3 sequence: CASSPTGTGNTIYF. The DNA for the CDR3 is TGTGCCAGCTCACCTACCGGGACTGGAAACACCATATATTTT.

The V and J genes are TRBV6-6 and TRBJ2-7; TRBD1 matches at 8 bases. The J segment lost 5 bases and the V segment lost 6 bases, leaving 12 bases of the junction unmatched. CDR3 length: 15 amino acids. Germline assignment: CDR1 MNHNY and CDR2 SVGAGI (reference sequence). In nucleotides, the CDR3 is TGTGCCAGCAGCCCCCGGGGCCAGGGGGCTAACGAGCAGTACTTC. It is translated as CASSPRGQGANEQYF.

The chain joins TRBV27 to TRBJ1-5, with D perhaps TRBD1 (6 bases). Trimming shortened V by 2 bases and J by 4 bases, and 24 bases separated the two germline ends. The germline gives CDR1 MNHEY, CDR2 SMNVEV (reference sequence). The CDR3 extends over 19 amino acids. The CDR3 bases are TGTGCCAGCAGTTTACAGGACTTTACACAGGGTAGAAGGAATCAGCCCCAGCATTTT. It translates to CASSLQDFTQGRRNQPQHF.

J is TRBJ2-1 and V is TRBV5-1, with D possibly matching TRBD1 (5 bases). The CDR3 is 15 residues long. Trimming stripped 0 bases from V and 8 bases from J, with 15 bases between. Germline V gene sequence: CDR1 SGHRS, CDR2 YFSETQ. CDR3 bases: TGCGCCAGCAGCTTGGCCAGGACAATTGGGGATGAGCAGTTCTTC. Its protein product is CASSLARTIGDEQFF.

This clone was observed once. This chain connects TRBV28 to TRBJ2-1; possibly TRBD1 for D (6 bases). Germline loops: CDR1 MDHEN, CDR2 SYDVKM. V was clipped by 5 bases and J by 3 bases, with 20 bases between them. The CDR3 length is 17 residues. The CDR3 sequence: CASSPISGQKLYNEQFF. The CDR3 DNA reads as TGTGCCAGCAGTCCAATCTCCGGACAGAAGCTCTACAATGAGCAGTTCTTC.